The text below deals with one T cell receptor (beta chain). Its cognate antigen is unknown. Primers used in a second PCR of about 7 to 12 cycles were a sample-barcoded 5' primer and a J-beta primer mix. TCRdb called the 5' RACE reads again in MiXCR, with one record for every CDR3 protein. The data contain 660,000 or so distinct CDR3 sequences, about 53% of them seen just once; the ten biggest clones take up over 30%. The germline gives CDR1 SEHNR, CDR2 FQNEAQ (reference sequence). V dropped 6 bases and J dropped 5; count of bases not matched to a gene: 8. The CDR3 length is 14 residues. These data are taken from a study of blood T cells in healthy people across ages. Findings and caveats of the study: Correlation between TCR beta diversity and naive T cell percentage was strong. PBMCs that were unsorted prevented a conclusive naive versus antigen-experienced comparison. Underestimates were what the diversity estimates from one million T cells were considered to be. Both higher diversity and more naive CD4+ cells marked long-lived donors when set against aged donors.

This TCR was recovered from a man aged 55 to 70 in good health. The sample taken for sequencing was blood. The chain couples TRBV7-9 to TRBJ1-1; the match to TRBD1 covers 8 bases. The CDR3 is CASSYTGGETEAFF. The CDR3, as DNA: TGTGCCAGCAGTTACACAGGGGGGGAAACTGAAGCTTTCTTT.